A single sample is the source of the 20 T cell receptor beta chains below, sequenced in a study of blood T cells in healthy people across ages. A second PCR, run for about 7 to 11 cycles, used a sample-barcoded 5' primer plus a J-beta primer mix. TCRdb reprocessed the 5' RACE reads via MiXCR and lists one record per CDR3 protein. The table lists about 670,000 distinct CDR3 sequences, around 52% of them singletons. Sequenced: blood. Every receptor here comes from an elderly woman in good health.

The rearrangement uses TRBV7-8 and TRBJ2-2; TRBD2 aligns across 12 bases. The ends lost 4 bases at V and 5 bases at J; junction bases unmatched: 5. CDR1 and CDR2 (germline): SGHVS, FQNEAQ. This CDR3 has 16 residues. The CDR3 sequence is CASSWPGLAGTGELFF. The CDR3 nucleotides read TGTGCCAGCAGCTGGCCGGGACTAGCGGGTACCGGGGAGCTGTTTTTT.

The chain couples TRBV12-3 or TRBV12-4 to TRBJ2-5; 7 bases align to TRBD1. CDR3 length: 15 amino acids. Trimming removed 3 bases from V and 2 bases from J; junction bases left unmatched: 6. Here the CDR3 reads CASSFGTAIQETQYF. CDR3 coding DNA: TGTGCCAGCAGTTTTGGGACAGCGATACAAGAGACCCAGTACTTC.

The chain has TRBV29-1 and TRBJ2-1, with D possibly being TRBD1 or TRBD2 (6 bases each). V was shortened by 5 bases and J by 5 bases, with 22 bases between the two germline ends. This CDR3 has 16 residues. Germline loops: CDR1 SQVTM, CDR2 ANQGSEA. This CDR3 reads CSVSPVVGGFDNEQFF. The CDR3 DNA is TGCAGCGTTTCCCCAGTCGTGGGGGGCTTCGACAATGAGCAGTTCTTC.

Only a few counts were recorded for this clonotype. The rearrangement uses TRBV28 and TRBJ2-1, with D possibly being TRBD2 (6 bases). V lost 7 bases and J lost 0, with 13 bases in between. Germline V gene sequence: CDR1 MDHEN, CDR2 SYDVKM. The CDR3 length is 15 residues. Written as DNA, the CDR3 is TGTGCCAGCACCAAACTAGCTAACTCCTACAATGAGCAGTTCTTC. Translated: CASTKLANSYNEQFF.

The rearrangement links TRBV12-3 or TRBV12-4 to TRBJ2-3, with 8 bases matching TRBD2. The V and J ends lost 1 base and 5 bases, in that order; junction bases with no gene match: 5. CDR3 length equals 15 residues. CDR3 nucleotides: TGTGCCAGCAGTTTAGGCGGGAGGTCTGGAGATACGCAGTATTTT. It specifies CASSLGGRSGDTQYF.

This clonotype was picked up a small number of times. The CDR3 DNA reads TGTGCCAGCAGCCCCCCGAGGGTCTTGAACACTGAAGCTTTCTTT. Translation gives CASSPPRVLNTEAFF. The chain uses TRBV7-2 and TRBJ1-1, with D hard to call. Trimming left V 5 bases short and J 0 bases short, with 13 bases between. From germline, CDR1 is SGHTA and CDR2 FQGNSA. CDR3 length: 15 amino acids.

This clonotype was picked up many times. The chain employs TRBV5-1 and TRBJ2-3; D unclear. V was cut by 5 bases and J by 2 bases, with 9 bases left in between. The CDR3 consists of 13 residues. CDR1 and CDR2 (germline): SGHRS, YFSETQ. Here the CDR3 DNA reads TGCGCCAGCAGTGTCGCCCCCACAGATACGCAGTATTTT. It encodes CASSVAPTDTQYF.

This clonotype was picked up a small number of times. The gene calls are TRBV18 and TRBJ2-3; 13 bases line up with TRBD2. The V segment lost 6 bases and the J segment 7 bases; nucleotides outside the gene matches: 13. The CDR3 is made up of 17 amino acids. In germline, CDR1 is KGHSH, CDR2 LQKENI. CDR3 sequence: CASSSGLAGRGRNTQYF. The CDR3 nucleotides read TGTGCCAGCTCTTCGGGACTAGCGGGACGTGGACGGAATACGCAGTATTTT.

V usage is TRBV3-1 and J usage is TRBJ2-5; TRBD2 agrees at 7 bases. Trimming took 4 bases from V and 2 from J; bases not matched to a gene: 10. The CDR3 is 16 residues long. Germline V lookup: CDR1 LGHDT, CDR2 YNNKEL (reference sequence). The CDR3 sequence is CASSRQTGGRQETQYF. CDR3 bases: TGTGCCAGCAGCCGGCAAACCGGGGGGAGACAAGAGACCCAGTACTTC.

The chain joins TRBV6-5 to TRBJ2-5; a possible D gene is TRBD2 (7 bases). CDR3 size: 16 residues. Trimming pared 7 bases from V and 2 bases from J, leaving 20 bases between. Germline loops: CDR1 MNHEY, CDR2 SVGAGI. CDR3 DNA sequence: TGTGCCAGCACCACACTTGGCGGGGGCCCACAAGAGACCCAGTACTTC. The encoded protein is CASTTLGGGPQETQYF.

The table lists this clonotype with a count of one. The V gene is TRBV29-1, the J gene TRBJ2-7; no clear D. The ends were cut back, 4 bases at V and 2 bases at J, with 9 bases in the middle. The CDR3 length is 12 residues. CDR1 SQVTM and CDR2 ANQGSEA come from the germline V gene. The CDR3 spells CSVVVSPYEQYF. The CDR3 DNA is TGCAGCGTTGTCGTCTCCCCCTACGAGCAGTACTTC.

The chain combines TRBV12-3 or TRBV12-4 with TRBJ1-1; D is unclear. The length of the CDR3 is 13 residues. Trimming removed 3 bases from V and 5 bases from J, with 10 bases in between. The CDR3 protein is CASSFLARTEAFF. In nucleotides, the CDR3 is TGTGCCAGCAGTTTTTTGGCTAGGACTGAAGCTTTCTTT.

There are many counts of this clonotype. The gene calls are TRBV3-1 and TRBJ2-1; D is unresolved. The V and J ends lost 8 bases and 5 bases respectively, with 7 bases between them. Germline assignment: CDR1 LGHDT and CDR2 YNNKEL (reference sequence). The CDR3 runs 11 residues. DNA for the CDR3: TGTGCCAGCCGAGAGAACAATGAGCAGTTCTTC. Its translation: CASRENNEQFF.

V gene TRBV2 combines with J gene TRBJ1-3; the D is unclear. Per germline, CDR1 SNHLY and CDR2 FYNNEI. The CDR3 covers 14 residues. The V and J ends lost 4 bases and 0 bases respectively, with 7 bases between them. The CDR3 coding sequence is TGTGCCAGCAGTGGAGATTACTCTGGAAACACCATATATTTT. Translated: CASSGDYSGNTIYF.

The chain links TRBV20-1 to TRBJ2-5; D remains ambiguous. Germline values: CDR1 DFQATT, CDR2 SNEGSKA (reference sequence). V was trimmed by 6 bases and J by 7 bases, leaving 9 bases between them. The CDR3 spans 10 residues. CDR3 in DNA: TGCAGTGCCCTCAAATGGACCCAGTACTTC. As protein: CSALKWTQYF.

Remarks on this clonotype: Given a much more abundant clone one base away, this may be a read error. The CDR3 sequence is CASNRQGAHEQYF. Here the CDR3 DNA reads TGTGCCAGCAATCGACAGGGGGCCCACGAGCAGTACTTC. The rearrangement joins TRBV28 to TRBJ2-5; 10 bases are a match to TRBD1. The last part of the DNA fits TRBJ2-7 better; the J call may be wrong. This CDR3 has 13 residues. CDR1 and CDR2 (germline): MDHEN, SYDVKM.

The chain links TRBV6-5 to TRBJ1-1; unclear D gene. The V gene lost 0 bases and the J gene lost 7 bases, with 9 bases spanning the gap. The CDR3 contains 13 residues. CDR1 and CDR2 (germline): MNHEY, SVGAGI. CDR3: CASSYSVTGEAFF. The CDR3 region has the DNA TGTGCCAGCAGTTACTCTGTAACGGGTGAAGCTTTCTTT.

This clonotype was recorded at least ten times. The genes are TRBV5-1 and TRBJ2-1; 9 bases are shared with TRBD2. Unmatched junction bases numbered 5, after V lost 4 bases and J lost 0 bases. The CDR3 consists of 16 residues. CDR1 is SGHRS and CDR2 is YFSETQ in the germline V gene. The CDR3 sequence is CASSNPGLASYNEQFF. DNA of the CDR3: TGCGCCAGCAGCAATCCGGGACTAGCCTCCTACAATGAGCAGTTCTTC. Together with reference TRBV5-1 and TRBJ2-1, the CDR3 gives the full variable domain: KAGVTQTPRYLIKTRGQQVTLSCSPISGHRSVSWYQQTPGQGLQFLFEYFSETQRNKGNFPGRFSGRQFSNSRSEMNVSTLELGDSALYLCASSNPGLASYNEQFFGPGTRLTVL.

This clonotype was recorded once. Being one base from a much bigger clone, this may be a read error. CDR3 DNA: TGTGCCAGCAGACTAGCGGGGGGGGCAGATACGCAGTATTTT. Residues: CASRLAGGADTQYF. This rearrangement joins TRBV12-3 or TRBV12-4 to TRBJ2-3; 13 positions match TRBD2. Trimming took 6 bases from V and 4 from J; bases not matched to a gene: 1. The CDR3 consists of 14 residues.

Regarding this clonotype: A junction end diverges from the germline sequence, so it may reflect a read error. J is TRBJ2-1 and V is TRBV5-1, with 9 bases aligning to TRBD1. Germline V gives CDR1 SGHRS, CDR2 YFSETQ. The CDR3 length is 15 residues. As DNA, the CDR3 is TGCGCCAGCAGCTACCGGGACAGGGCTTACAGTGAGCAGTTCTTC. This translates into CASSYRDRAYSEQFF.